This T cell receptor beta chain stems from a study of PD-1 blockade in classical Hodgkin lymphoma. Clones were sequenced by immunoSEQ multiplex PCR, and TCRdb holds only the in-frame ones, with some missing. The sample carries some 96,000 clones, roughly 90% recorded once. The CDR3 runs 15 residues. The germline CDR1 and CDR2 sequences are MDHEN and SYDVKM. Trimming removed 1 base from V and 4 bases from J; junction bases left unmatched: 4. This clone has only one observation. Its antigen remains unknown. Study results and limitations: A significant rise in TCR diversity was seen by C4D1 for CD4+ cells but not for CD8+ cells.

Relapses following autologous stem cell transplantation were seen in all patients, with brentuximab vedotin exposure varying. The clonotype was recovered from a human donor with classical Hodgkin lymphoma. The V gene is TRBV28, the J gene TRBJ2-7, with 10 bases aligning to TRBD2. Sequencing was performed on peripheral blood mononuclear cells (PBMCs), taken at baseline. The CDR3: CASSLFELAGYEQYF. The CDR3, as DNA: TGTGCCAGCAGTTTATTCGAACTAGCGGGATACGAGCAGTACTTC. Combining the CDR3 with reference TRBV28 and TRBJ2-7 gives the whole variable domain DVKVTQSSRYLVKRTGEKVFLECVQDMDHENMFWYRQDPGLGLRLIYFSYDVKMKEKGDIPEGYSVSREKKERFSLILESASTNQTSMYLCASSLFELAGYEQYFGPGTRLTVT.